This T cell receptor (beta chain) derives from a study of cytomegalovirus exposure and HLA in healthy donors. The study ran its PCR with 60 Vbeta and 13 Jbeta primers. Measured with immunoSEQ multiplex PCR; TCRdb has only the in-frame clones, and not every one. The sample lists 95,000 to 110,000 clones, roughly 80% occurring once. The CDR3 loop spans 15 amino acids. The V and J ends lost 6 bases and 0 bases, in that order; junction bases with no gene match: 6. Germline CDR1 and CDR2: MNHNS and SASEGT. Input material: PBMCs. This receptor was identified in a man under 40 in good health and CMV-seronegative. The gene calls are TRBV6-1 and TRBJ1-2, with 8 bases lining up with TRBD1. The CDR3 region has the DNA TGTGCCAGCAGCCTACAGGGGGGCCCTAACTATGGCTACACCTTC. Encoded protein: CASSLQGGPNYGYTF.